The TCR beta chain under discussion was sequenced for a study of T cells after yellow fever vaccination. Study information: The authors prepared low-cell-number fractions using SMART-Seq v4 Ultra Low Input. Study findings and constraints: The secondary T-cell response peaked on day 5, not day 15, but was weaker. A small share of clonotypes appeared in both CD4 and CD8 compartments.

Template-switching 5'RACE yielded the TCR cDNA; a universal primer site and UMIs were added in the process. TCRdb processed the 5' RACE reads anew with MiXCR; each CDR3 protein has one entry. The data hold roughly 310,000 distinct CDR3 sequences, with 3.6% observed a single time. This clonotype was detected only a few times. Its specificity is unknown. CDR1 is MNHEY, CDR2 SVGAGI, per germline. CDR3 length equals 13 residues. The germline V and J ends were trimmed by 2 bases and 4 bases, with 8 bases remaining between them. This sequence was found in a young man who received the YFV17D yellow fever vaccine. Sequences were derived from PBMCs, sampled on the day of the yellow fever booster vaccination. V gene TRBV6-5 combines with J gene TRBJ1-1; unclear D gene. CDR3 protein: CASSYKGGTEAFF. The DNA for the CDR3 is TGTGCCAGCAGTTACAAGGGCGGCACTGAAGCTTTCTTT.